The 14 T cell receptor beta chains presented below share a single source sample, sequenced in a study of blood T cell repertoires in COVID-19. Here immunoSEQ multiplex PCR was the method, and the copy in TCRdb shows in-frame clones only, minus some. The sample has more than 110,000 clones, more than 75% seen once. The sequencing input was peripheral blood. These receptors were collected from a woman between 35 and 50 years old with acute or convalescent COVID-19.

This clone was picked up one time. This chain links TRBV7-8 with TRBJ1-5; D remains unclear. CDR3 length: 14 amino acids. The V end was cut by 0 bases, the J end by 7 bases, with 10 bases between. Looked up from germline, CDR1 is SGHVS and CDR2 is FQNEAQ. The CDR3 nucleotides read TGTGCCAGCAGCTTAGCGTATGTCCTCCAGCCCCAGCATTTT. Translating gives CASSLAYVLQPQHF.

This clone was seen once. The chain combines TRBV5-6 with TRBJ1-2, with unresolved D. The CDR3 is made up of 14 amino acids. The V gene lost 1 base and the J gene lost 4 bases, with 11 bases spanning the gap. CDR1 and CDR2 from the germline V gene are SGHDT and YYEEEE. CDR3 coding DNA: TGTGCCAGCAGCTTGTGGCCGGGGATCTATGGCTACACCTTC. Translated: CASSLWPGIYGYTF.

The genes are TRBV18 and TRBJ2-1; 10 nucleotides agree with TRBD2. The germline V gene has CDR1 KGHSH and CDR2 LQKENI. This CDR3 has 19 residues. V gave up 2 bases and J gave up 4 bases; unmatched junction bases: 14. CDR3 amino acids: CASSPKSGRETLYYNEQFF. CDR3 DNA sequence: TGTGCCAGCTCACCAAAGAGCGGGAGGGAAACCCTCTATTACAATGAGCAGTTCTTC.

Comment on this clone: Given a much more abundant clone one base away, this may be a read error. The chain carries TRBV11-2 and TRBJ2-7; unclear D gene. Between the trimmed V and J ends, which lost 1 base and 0 bases, there was a span of 4 bases. This CDR3 region has 13 residues. CDR1 SGHAT and CDR2 FQNNGV come from the germline V gene. CDR3 sequence reads: CASSLGASYEQYF. In DNA, the CDR3 is TGTGCCAGCAGCTTAGGGGCCTCCTACGAGCAGTACTTC.

The V gene is TRBV5-8, the J gene TRBJ1-1, with D possibly being TRBD1 (6 bases). V lost 0 bases, J lost 7 bases, and 10 bases lay in between. Germline V gene data show CDR1 as SGHTS and CDR2 as YDEGEE. The length of the CDR3 is 13 residues. CDR3 nucleotide sequence: TGTGCCAGCAGCTTGGCCCGGACAGATGAAGCTTTCTTT. Encoded protein: CASSLARTDEAFF.

V and J are TRBV4-2 and TRBJ2-3; the D gene is possibly TRBD1 (6 bases). CDR3 length equals 13 residues. Deletions cut 0 bases from V and 6 bases from J, with 7 bases between. Germline V gives CDR1 LGHNA, CDR2 YNFKEQ. CDR3 DNA sequence: TGTGCCAGCAGCCAAGAGGGGGCGGATACGCAGTATTTT. Translated, it gives CASSQEGADTQYF.

The chain joins TRBV3-1 (or the pseudogene TRBV3-2) to TRBJ1-4, with TRBD1 matching 8 bases. J lost 2 bases, V lost 4 bases, and 3 bases had no gene match. The CDR3 is made up of 15 amino acids. Per germline, CDR1 LGHDT and CDR2 YNNKEL (reference sequence). CDR3 loop: CASSLQGVTNEKLFF. In DNA, the CDR3 is TGTGCCAGCAGCCTACAGGGGGTGACTAATGAAAAACTGTTTTTT.

The chain is built from TRBV15 and TRBJ1-4; D gene ambiguous. With 1 base removed from V and 2 bases from J, the gap between germline ends came to 5 bases. Germline values: CDR1 LNHNV, CDR2 YYDKDF (reference sequence). CDR3 length: 14 residues. The CDR3 protein is CATSRVQTNEKLFF. The CDR3 DNA reads TGTGCCACCAGCAGAGTTCAGACTAATGAAAAACTGTTTTTT.

V and J are TRBV5-6 and TRBJ1-1, with D possibly matching TRBD1 (5 bases). CDR1 and CDR2 (germline): SGHDT, YYEEEE. V gave up 4 bases and J gave up 0 bases, with 10 bases separating them. CDR3 length equals 14 residues. CDR3 sequence reads: CASSADRLNTEAFF. For the CDR3, the DNA is TGTGCCAGCAGCGCAGACAGACTGAACACTGAAGCTTTCTTT.

The CDR3 protein is CASSLTLAGAYEQYF. For the CDR3, the DNA is TGTGCCAGCAGCTTAACACTAGCGGGAGCCTACGAGCAGTACTTC. The rearrangement joins TRBV7-2 to TRBJ2-7, with TRBD2 matching 11 bases. The CDR3 runs 15 residues. Germline CDR1 reads SGHTA; CDR2 reads FQGNSA. J lost 2 bases, V lost 2 bases, and 2 bases had no gene match.

This rearrangement joins TRBV9 to TRBJ2-1; 7 bases align to TRBD2. With 4 bases clipped from V and 3 bases from J, the junction kept 4 bases outside the gene matches. CDR1 is SGDLS and CDR2 is YYNGEE in the germline V gene. There are 14 residues in the CDR3. CDR3 in DNA: TGTGCCAGCAGCAGCGGGACTGACTACAATGAGCAGTTCTTC. Translated, it gives CASSSGTDYNEQFF.

The chain employs TRBV11-2 and TRBJ2-5, with TRBD2 identical over 14 bases. Looked up from germline, CDR1 is SGHAT and CDR2 is FQNNGV. There are 18 residues in the CDR3. V dropped 1 base and J dropped 4; count of bases not matched to a gene: 8. The chain's CDR3 is CASSLVGTSGSLGETQYF. For the CDR3, the DNA is TGTGCCAGCAGCTTAGTGGGGACTAGCGGGAGCTTGGGAGAGACCCAGTACTTC.

In regard to this clone: The DNA is omitted, as the CDR3 cannot be located on it reliably, and the CDR3 follows TCRdb's listing. The V call is TRBV27, the J call TRBJ2-5; the table's D call of TRBD1 was not tested on the DNA. The CDR3 region is 13 residues in length, termini included. Per germline, CDR1 MNHEY and CDR2 SMNVEV (reference sequence). This CDR3 is CASRGFGEGTLDF.

CDR3 bases: TGTGCCAGCAGCTCACCGGGACAGGGGGCGCATAATGGCTACACCTTC. The encoded protein is CASSSPGQGAHNGYTF. The chain combines TRBV5-4 with TRBJ1-2; 12 bases are a match to TRBD1. Trimming at V came to 3 bases and at J to 6 bases, leaving 9 bases not matched to a gene. Germline V lookup: CDR1 SGHNT, CDR2 YYREEE (reference sequence). The CDR3 loop spans 16 amino acids.